This TCR delta chain stems from a study of Vδ1+ human thymocytes. This CDR3 contains 16 residues. V lost 1 base and J lost 0, with 14 bases in between. The germline gives CDR1 GEAIGNYY, CDR2 EKD. RNA was extracted from the cells and then reverse transcribed. CDR3 amplicons came from multiplex PCR with pooled V-gene forward and constant-region reverse primers. TCRdb processed the multiplex PCR reads again with the CATT caller. The sample has 22,000 or so delta-chain clones; over 7% are singletons. Study-level results: Thymic TRG and TRD repertoires appeared highly polyclonal, with Gaussian CDR3 length distributions.

The sample holds a few counts of this clone. The antigen remains undetermined. Source material: Vdelta1+ gamma-delta thymocytes from the thymus. The subset was: FACS-sorted CD3+ TCRalphabeta- TCRVdelta1+ TCRVdelta2- thymocytes. The clonotype comes from a child under three years old who had congenital heart surgery. The V call is TRDV2, the J call TRDJ1; a possible D gene is TRDD3 (5 bases). In nucleotides, the CDR3 is TGTGCCTGTGACACAGACGGGGGTTCTGACACCGATAAACTCATCTTT. Translation: CACDTDGGSDTDKLIF.